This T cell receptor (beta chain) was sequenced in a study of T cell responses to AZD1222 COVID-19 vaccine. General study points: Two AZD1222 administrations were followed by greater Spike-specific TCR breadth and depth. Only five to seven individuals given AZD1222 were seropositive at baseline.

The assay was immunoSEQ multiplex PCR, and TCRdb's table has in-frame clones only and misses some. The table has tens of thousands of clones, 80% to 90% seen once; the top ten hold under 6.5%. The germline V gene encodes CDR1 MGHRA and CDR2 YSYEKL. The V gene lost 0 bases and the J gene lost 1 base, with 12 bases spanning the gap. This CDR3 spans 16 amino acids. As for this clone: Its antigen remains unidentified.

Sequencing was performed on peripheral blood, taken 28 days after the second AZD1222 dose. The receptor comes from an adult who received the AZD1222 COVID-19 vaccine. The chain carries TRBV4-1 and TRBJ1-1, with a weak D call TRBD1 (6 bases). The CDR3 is CASSQETGLRNTEAFF. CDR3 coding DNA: TGCGCCAGCAGCCAAGAGACAGGCCTCAGGAACACTGAAGCTTTCTTT.